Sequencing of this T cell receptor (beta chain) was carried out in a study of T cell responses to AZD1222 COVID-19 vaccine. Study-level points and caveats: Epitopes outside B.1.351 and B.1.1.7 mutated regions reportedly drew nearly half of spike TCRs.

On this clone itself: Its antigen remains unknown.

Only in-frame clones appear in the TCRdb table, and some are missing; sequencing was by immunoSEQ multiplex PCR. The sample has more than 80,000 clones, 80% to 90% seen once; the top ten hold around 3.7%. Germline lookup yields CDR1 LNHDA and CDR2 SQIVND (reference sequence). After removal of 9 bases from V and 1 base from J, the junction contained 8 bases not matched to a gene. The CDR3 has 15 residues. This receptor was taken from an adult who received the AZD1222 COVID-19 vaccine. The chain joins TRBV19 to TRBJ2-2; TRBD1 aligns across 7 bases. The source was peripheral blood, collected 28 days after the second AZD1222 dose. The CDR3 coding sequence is TGTGCCAGCTTTACCGGGACAGTGAACACCGGGGAGCTGTTTTTT. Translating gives CASFTGTVNTGELFF.